These T cell receptor beta chains were read from a single sample in a study of blood T cells in healthy people across ages. TCRdb reprocessed the 5' RACE reads via MiXCR and lists one record per CDR3 protein. This sample has roughly 900,000 distinct CDR3 sequences, with roughly 50% found just once. Material for sequencing was blood. These receptors originate from a man aged 25 to 40 in good health. The CDR3 runs from the conserved cysteine through the conserved F or W. The D gene is left open where the match is weak. Clone size is shown for a subset of rows, as once, few, many or a class of expanded clone.

>TRBV5-4|TRBD2|15|TRBJ2-3|-
TGTGCCAGCAGCACCGGACTAGCGGGGACTCATACGCAGTATTTT
CASSTGLAGTHTQYF
>TRBV3-1|-|15|TRBJ1-5|few
TGTGCCAGCAGCGACAGCCTGGCTAGCAATCAGCCCCAGCATTTT
CASSDSLASNQPQHF
>TRBV4-1|-|16|TRBJ1-2|few
TGCGCCAGCAGCCAAGTGGGGGGCGGCTCTAACTATGGCTACACCTTC
CASSQVGGGSNYGYTF
>TRBV5-1|TRBD2|16|TRBJ2-3|-
TGCGCCAGCAGCTTGGATCTAGCGGACCTCACAGATACGCAGTATTTT
CASSLDLADLTDTQYF
>TRBV7-2|TRBD2|16|TRBJ2-3|-
TGTGCCAGCAGCCGTCGGACTAGCGGGGCCACAGATACGCAGTATTTT
CASSRRTSGATDTQYF
>TRBV11-2|-|17|TRBJ2-2|-
TGTGCCAGCAGCCCCCCCGGTAGGGTCTCGAATACCGGGGAGCTGTTTTTT
CASSPPGRVSNTGELFF
>TRBV6-2/TRBV6-3|TRBD2|16|TRBJ2-7|-
TGTGCCAGCAGTTACTCGATGCGGGGGGCCGACTACGAGCAGTACTTC
CASSYSMRGADYEQYF
>TRBV7-6|-|16|TRBJ1-1|once
TGTGCCAGCAGCTTATTTCAGGCAGGGGTGGACACTGAAGCTTTCTTT
CASSLFQAGVDTEAFF
>TRBV28|TRBD1|15|TRBJ1-4|many
TGTGCCAGCAGTCTCCCGGGACAGGGAGATGAAAAACTGTTTTTT
CASSLPGQGDEKLFF
>TRBV29-1|-|14|TRBJ2-7|-
TGCAGCGTTTATCGGAACGAAGATTCCTACGAGCAGTACTTC
CSVYRNEDSYEQYF
>TRBV3-1|-|18|TRBJ1-6|-
TGTGCCAGCAGCCAGGTGGGAACCGTTACCGAGGGTAATTCACCCCTCCACTTT
CASSQVGTVTEGNSPLHF
>TRBV6-2/TRBV6-3|TRBD2|14|TRBJ2-7|few
TGTGCCAGCAGTTCAGCGGGGGGGTTCTACGAGCAGTACTTC
CASSSAGGFYEQYF
>TRBV12-3/TRBV12-4|-|11|TRBJ2-1|once
TGTGCCAGCAGTACAGAGTACGAGCAGTTCTTC
CASSTEYEQFF
>TRBV4-3|-|16|TRBJ1-4|-
TGCGCCAGCAGCCAAGCGGGGGGTACAACTAATGAAAAACTGTTTTTT
CASSQAGGTTNEKLFF
>TRBV27|TRBD2|15|TRBJ2-7|once
TGTGCCAGCAGCCGGGGGGGGGTTATCTACAATGAGCAGTACTTC
CASSRGGVIYNEQYF
>TRBV5-6|-|16|TRBJ2-7|many
TGTGCCAGCAGCTTAGGTGGTAGCCCGATGGGCTACGAGCAGTACTTC
CASSLGGSPMGYEQYF
>TRBV14|-|15|TRBJ1-6|many
TGTGCCAGCAGCCAAGGGAGCTCCTATAATTCACCCCTCCACTTT
CASSQGSSYNSPLHF